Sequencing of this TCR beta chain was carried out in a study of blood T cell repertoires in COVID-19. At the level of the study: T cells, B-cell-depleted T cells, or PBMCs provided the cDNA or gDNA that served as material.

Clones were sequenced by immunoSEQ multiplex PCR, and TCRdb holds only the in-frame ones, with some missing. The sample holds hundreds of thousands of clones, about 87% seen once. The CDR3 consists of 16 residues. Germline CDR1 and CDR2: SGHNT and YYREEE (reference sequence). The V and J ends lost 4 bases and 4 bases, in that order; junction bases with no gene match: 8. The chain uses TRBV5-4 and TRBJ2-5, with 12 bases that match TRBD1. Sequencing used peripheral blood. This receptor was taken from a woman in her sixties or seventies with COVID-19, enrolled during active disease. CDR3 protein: CASSMGGTGGRETQYF. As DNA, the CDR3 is TGTGCCAGCAGCATGGGCGGGACAGGGGGCAGAGAGACCCAGTACTTC.